The T cell receptor (beta chain) under discussion was sequenced for a study of blood T cells in healthy people across ages. There are 14 residues in the CDR3. After removal of 10 bases from V and 4 bases from J, the junction contained 9 bases not matched to a gene. Germline CDR1 is MNHNS and CDR2 is SASEGT. Drawing of peripheral blood yielded about 9.8 milliliters from each donor. The authors ran a second PCR of 7 to 11 cycles using a sample-barcoded 5' primer and a J-beta primer mix. TCRdb called the 5' RACE reads again in MiXCR, with one record for every CDR3 protein. The table lists 800,000 to 900,000 distinct CDR3 sequences, about 59% of them singletons, with 25% to 30% in the top ten.

Sequencing was done on a sample of blood. The chain couples TRBV6-1 to TRBJ2-2; the match to TRBD1 covers 7 bases. The sequence was collected from a man aged 30 to 45 in good health. The CDR3 DNA reads TGTGCCATACATAGACAGGGAAGCACCGGGGAGCTGTTTTTT. Encoded protein: CAIHRQGSTGELFF.